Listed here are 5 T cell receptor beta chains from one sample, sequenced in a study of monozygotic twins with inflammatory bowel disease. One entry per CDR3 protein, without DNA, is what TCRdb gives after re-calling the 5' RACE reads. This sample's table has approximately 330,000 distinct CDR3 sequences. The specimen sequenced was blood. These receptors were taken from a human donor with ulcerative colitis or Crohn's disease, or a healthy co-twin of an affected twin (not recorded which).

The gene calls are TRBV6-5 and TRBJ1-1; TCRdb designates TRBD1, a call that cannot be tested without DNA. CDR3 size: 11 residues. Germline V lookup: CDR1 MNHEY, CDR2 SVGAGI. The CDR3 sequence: CASSRTGEAFF.

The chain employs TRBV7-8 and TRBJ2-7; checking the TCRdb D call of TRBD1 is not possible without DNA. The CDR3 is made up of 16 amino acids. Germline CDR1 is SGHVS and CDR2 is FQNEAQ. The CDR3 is CASSLKLGTRGTEQYF.

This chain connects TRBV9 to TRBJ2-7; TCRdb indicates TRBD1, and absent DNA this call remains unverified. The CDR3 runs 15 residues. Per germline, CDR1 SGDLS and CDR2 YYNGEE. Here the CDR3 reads CASSVGGDRTIEQYF. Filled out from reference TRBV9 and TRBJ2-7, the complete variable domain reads DSGVTQTPKHLITATGQRVTLRCSPRSGDLSVYWYQQSLDQGLQFLIQYYNGEERAKGNILERFSAQQFPDLHSELNLSSLELGDSALYFCASSVGGDRTIEQYFGPGTRLTVT.

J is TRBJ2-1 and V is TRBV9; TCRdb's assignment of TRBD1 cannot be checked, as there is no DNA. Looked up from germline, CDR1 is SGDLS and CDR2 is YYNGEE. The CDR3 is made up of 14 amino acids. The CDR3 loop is CASSSPWTFNEQFF.

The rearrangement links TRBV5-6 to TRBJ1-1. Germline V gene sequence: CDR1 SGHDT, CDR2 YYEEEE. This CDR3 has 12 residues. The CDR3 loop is CASSVVGTEAFF.